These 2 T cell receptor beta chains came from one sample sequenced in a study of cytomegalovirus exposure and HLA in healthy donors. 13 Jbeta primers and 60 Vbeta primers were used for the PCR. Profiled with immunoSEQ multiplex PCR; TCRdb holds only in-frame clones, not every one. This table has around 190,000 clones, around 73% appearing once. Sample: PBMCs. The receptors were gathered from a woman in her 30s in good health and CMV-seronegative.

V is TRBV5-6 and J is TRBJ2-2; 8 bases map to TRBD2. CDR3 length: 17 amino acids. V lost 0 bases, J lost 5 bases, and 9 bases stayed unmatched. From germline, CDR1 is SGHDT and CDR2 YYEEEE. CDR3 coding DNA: TGTGCCAGCAGCTTGGCTTGGGGGACTAGAAGGACCGGGGAGCTGTTTTTT. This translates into CASSLAWGTRRTGELFF.

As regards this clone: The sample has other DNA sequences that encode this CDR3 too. The DNA of the CDR3 is TGTGCCAGCAGCGTAGGAGGACTAGCGGGGGGGCAAGAGACCCAGTACTTC. Amino acids: CASSVGGLAGGQETQYF. This rearrangement joins TRBV9 to TRBJ2-5, with TRBD2 matching 15 bases. The CDR3 is 17 amino acids. In germline, CDR1 is SGDLS, CDR2 YYNGEE. V dropped 0 bases and J dropped 2; count of bases not matched to a gene: 2.